Following are 5 T cell receptor beta chains from one sample sequenced in a study of Graves' ophthalmopathy and Graves' hyperthyroidism (dated by TCRdb to between 2018 and 2020). The reads were generated on an Illumina HiSeq 2000. For repertoire sequencing, the TCR beta CDR3 regions were amplified from RNA transcripts. The first round was an RT-PCR using HTBI primers with the Qiagen OneStep RT-PCR kit, and this first round was followed by a second-round multiplex PCR, then size selection and purification. The raw public data were reprocessed by TCRdb itself: fastp quality trimming at Q25, MiXCR clonotype calling, in-frame beta chains only. CDR3 protein sequences are deduplicated, and each keeps its most common genes and DNA. The sample table shows about 740,000 distinct CDR3 sequences, and roughly 40% are seen once. Approximately 46% of the sample rests with the top ten. Sequenced input: peripheral blood. Receptor source: an adult man with Graves' ophthalmopathy.

The chain has TRBV9 and TRBJ2-3; D may correspond to TRBD1 or TRBD2 (5 bases each). Trimming stripped 4 bases from V and 3 bases from J, with 12 bases between. Per the germline V gene, CDR1 is SGDLS and CDR2 is YYNGEE. This CDR3 comprises 14 residues. The CDR3 DNA reads TGTGCCAGCAGCCCGGGACGGCCAACAGATACGCAGTATTTT. Protein product: CASSPGRPTDTQYF.

This chain joins TRBV7-9 and TRBJ1-5; D call uncertain. Trimming cost V 5 bases and J 0 bases, with 17 bases left between them. The CDR3 extends over 17 amino acids. The germline CDR1 and CDR2 sequences are SEHNR and FQNEAQ (reference sequence). The chain's CDR3 is CASSPLQAGDSNQPQHF. For the CDR3, the DNA is TGTGCCAGCAGCCCGCTCCAGGCAGGAGATAGCAATCAGCCCCAGCATTTT.

This chain joins TRBV10-3 and TRBJ2-5, with TRBD2 matching over 8 bases. Germline assignment: CDR1 ENHRY and CDR2 SYGVKD. The CDR3 consists of 19 residues. V shed 0 bases, J shed 5 bases, and the junction held 17 bases outside the gene matches. The CDR3 loop reads CAISESTSGGLDRSETQYF. CDR3 nucleotides: TGTGCCATCAGTGAGTCTACTAGCGGAGGGCTAGACAGGTCGGAGACCCAGTACTTC.

The chain couples TRBV15 to TRBJ2-7; D is unresolved. Trimming pared 0 bases from V and 12 bases from J, leaving 18 bases between. CDR3 length equals 14 residues. CDR1 is LNHNV and CDR2 is YYDKDF in the germline V gene (reference sequence). As DNA, the CDR3 is TGTGCCACCAGCAGAGATCTCTCCACAGATAGGAGGTACTTC. It encodes CATSRDLSTDRRYF.

This clonotype has ten or more counts. This chain joins TRBV12-3 or TRBV12-4 and TRBJ1-5, with D possibly TRBD1 on 6 matching bases. The ends were cut back, 2 bases at V and 3 bases at J, with 11 bases in the middle. The CDR3 runs 15 residues. In DNA form, the CDR3 reads TGTGCCAGCAGTTTATGGCAGGGGAACAATCAGCCCCAGCATTTT. This gives the protein CASSLWQGNNQPQHF.